What follows are 5 T cell receptor beta chains derived from one specimen sequenced in a study of control samples from healthy donors and cancer patients. TCRdb keeps only in-frame clones here, not all; method: immunoSEQ multiplex PCR. The table records approximately 150,000 clones, 92% of them present only once. The sequencing input was blood. These receptors were obtained from a woman in her 30s in good health.

This clone came up once. The CDR3 DNA follows: TGTGCCAGCAGCGTAGATGAGGGAGCAGGAGAGACCCAGTACTTC. It encodes CASSVDEGAGETQYF. The genes are TRBV9 and TRBJ2-5; D perhaps matches TRBD2 (5 bases). V lost 0 bases, J lost 4 bases, and 13 bases lay in between. The CDR3 sequence is 15 residues long. CDR1 and CDR2 from the germline V gene are SGDLS and YYNGEE. The variable domain in full, with the rest retrieved from reference TRBV9 and TRBJ2-5, is DSGVTQTPKHLITATGQRVTLRCSPRSGDLSVYWYQQSLDQGLQFLIQYYNGEERAKGNILERFSAQQFPDLHSELNLSSLELGDSALYFCASSVDEGAGETQYFGPGTRLLVL.

This sequence joins TRBV2 and TRBJ2-2; TRBD2 matches at 7 bases. Unmatched junction bases numbered 8, after V lost 3 bases and J lost 4 bases. Germline assignment: CDR1 SNHLY and CDR2 FYNNEI. CDR3 length: 16 amino acids. The CDR3 reads CASSDSSSGITGELFF. For the CDR3, the DNA is TGTGCCAGCAGTGATTCGTCTAGCGGAATCACCGGGGAGCTGTTTTTT. The whole variable domain, remainder taken from reference TRBV2 and TRBJ2-2, is EPEVTQTPSHQVTQMGQEVILRCVPISNHLYFYWYRQILGQKVEFLVSFYNNEISEKSEIFDDQFSVERPDGSNFTLKIRSTKLEDSAMYFCASSDSSSGITGELFFGEGSRLTVL.

This clone has just one count. The chain uses TRBV7-9 and TRBJ1-4; D possibly corresponds to TRBD1 (5 bases). CDR1 is SEHNR and CDR2 is FQNEAQ in the germline V gene (reference sequence). Trimming removed 5 bases at V and 8 bases at J, with 15 bases between. The CDR3 has 14 amino acids. This chain's CDR3 is CASSLQRGGEKLFF. Written as DNA, the CDR3 is TGTGCCAGCAGCCTCCAAAGGGGAGGGGAAAAACTGTTTTTT. Full variable domain (remainder filled in from reference TRBV7-9 and TRBJ1-4): DTGVSQNPRHKITKRGQNVTFRCDPISEHNRLYWYRQTLGQGPEFLTYFQNEAQLEKSRLLSDRFSAERPKGSFSTLEIQRTEQGDSAMYLCASSLQRGGEKLFFGSGTQLSVL.

This clone was found once. The genes are TRBV29-1 and TRBJ2-1, with a possible D match to TRBD1 (6 bases). CDR3 length equals 11 residues. V was shortened by 3 bases and J by 10 bases, with 10 bases between the two germline ends. CDR1 is SQVTM, CDR2 ANQGSEA, per germline. CDR3 sequence: CSVEKGTEQFF. CDR3 coding DNA: TGCAGCGTTGAGAAGGGGACAGAGCAGTTCTTC.

V usage is TRBV4-2 and J usage is TRBJ2-5, with TRBD2 matching 8 bases. The tail of the sequence fits TRBJ2-7 better, so the J call may be wrong. CDR3 length equals 15 residues. From germline, CDR1 is LGHNA and CDR2 YNFKEQ. The CDR3 is CASSQIGGGSYEQYF. CDR3 in DNA: TGTGCCAGCAGCCAAATAGGCGGGGGGTCCTACGAGCAGTACTTC.